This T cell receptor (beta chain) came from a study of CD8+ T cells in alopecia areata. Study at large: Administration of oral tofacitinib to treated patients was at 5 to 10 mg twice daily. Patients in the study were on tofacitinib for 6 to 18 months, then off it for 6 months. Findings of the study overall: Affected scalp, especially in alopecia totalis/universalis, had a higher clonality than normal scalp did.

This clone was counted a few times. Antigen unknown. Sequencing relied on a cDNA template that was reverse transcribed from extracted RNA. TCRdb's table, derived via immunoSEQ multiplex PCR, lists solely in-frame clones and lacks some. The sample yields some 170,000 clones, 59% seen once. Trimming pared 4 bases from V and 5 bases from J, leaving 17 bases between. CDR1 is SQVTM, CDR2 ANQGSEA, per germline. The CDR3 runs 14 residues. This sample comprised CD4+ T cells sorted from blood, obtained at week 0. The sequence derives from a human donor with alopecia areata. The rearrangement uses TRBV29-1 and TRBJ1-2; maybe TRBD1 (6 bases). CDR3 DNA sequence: TGCAGCGTTGGCCAGGGGAGGTCTCGGTATGGCTACACCTTC. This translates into CSVGQGRSRYGYTF.